This T cell receptor (beta chain) is from a study of CD8+ T cells in alopecia areata. Findings of the study overall: Greater clonality was observed in lesional scalp samples, especially alopecia totalis/universalis, versus normal scalp. Among the cells sequenced in scalp samples are also the resident alphabeta T cells of normal skin.

The CDR3 consists of 12 residues. The V end lost 3 bases, the J end lost 0 bases, and 3 bases lay between the germline ends. Looked up from germline, CDR1 is MGHDK and CDR2 is SYGVNS. Isolated RNA was reverse transcribed into cDNA used as the sequencing template. Measured with immunoSEQ multiplex PCR; TCRdb has only the in-frame clones, and not every one. The repertoire includes about 99,000 clones, 45% to 60% of them detected once, and around 10% sits in the top ten. As regards this clone: Its antigen is unidentified.

Source material: CD4+ T cells sorted from blood. The TCR comes from a human donor in good health. The J gene is TRBJ2-7, the V gene TRBV25-1, with D hard to call. CDR3 sequence reads: CASSDSSYEQYF. The CDR3 nucleotides read TGTGCCAGCAGTGACAGCTCCTACGAGCAGTACTTC.